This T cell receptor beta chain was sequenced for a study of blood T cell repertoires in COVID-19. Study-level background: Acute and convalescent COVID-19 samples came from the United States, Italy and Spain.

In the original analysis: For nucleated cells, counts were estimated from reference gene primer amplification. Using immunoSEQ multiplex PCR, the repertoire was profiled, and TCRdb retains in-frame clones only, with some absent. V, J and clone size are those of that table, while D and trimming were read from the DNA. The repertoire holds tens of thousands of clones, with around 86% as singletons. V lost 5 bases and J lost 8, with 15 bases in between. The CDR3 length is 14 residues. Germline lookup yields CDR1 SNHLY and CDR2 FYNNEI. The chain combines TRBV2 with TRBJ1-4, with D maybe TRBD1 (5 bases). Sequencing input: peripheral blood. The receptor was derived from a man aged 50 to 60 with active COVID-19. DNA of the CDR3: TGTGCCAGCAGTCCGGCGGCAGGGAAAGAAAAACTGTTTTTT. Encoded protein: CASSPAAGKEKLFF.